Listed below are T cell receptor beta chains from one sample, sequenced in a study of T cell changes during pregnancy in multiple sclerosis. Assay: immunoSEQ multiplex PCR; the TCRdb copy retains only in-frame clones and omits some. The repertoire holds approximately 51,000 clones, with approximately 94% as singletons. Sequencing used CD4+ T cells from peripheral blood mononuclear cells, obtained in the second trimester of pregnancy. The receptors were sampled from a female donor with multiple sclerosis, enrolled in a pregnancy study. The CDR3 runs from the conserved cysteine through the conserved F or W. A D gene is named only where the DNA matches it firmly. A clone size is listed for some rows: how often the clone was seen (once, few, many), or a class if it is expanded.

clone_size	d_call	v_call	j_call	cdr3_aa	cdr3_nt
-	TRBD1	TRBV18	TRBJ1-5	CASSPRPRTGGMFQPQHF	TGTGCCAGCTCACCTAGACCCCGGACAGGGGGAATGTTTCAGCCCCAGCATTTT
-	TRBD2	TRBV4-2	TRBJ2-5	CASSQDPLGGGETQYF	TGTGCCAGCAGCCAAGATCCTCTCGGCGGGGGAGAGACCCAGTACTTC
-	TRBD1	TRBV6-1	TRBJ2-3	CASMRDRATDTQYF	TGTGCCAGCATGAGGGACAGGGCCACAGATACGCAGTATTTT
-	TRBD2	TRBV4-3	TRBJ2-5	CASSQNPGTSGGKETQYF	TGCGCCAGCAGCCAAAACCCCGGGACTAGCGGGGGCAAAGAGACCCAGTACTTC
-	TRBD1	TRBV4-1	TRBJ1-1	CASSQVDRGRTEAFF	TGCGCCAGCAGCCAAGTCGACAGGGGGCGGACTGAAGCTTTCTTT
-	TRBD1	TRBV2	TRBJ1-5	CASQQGYQPQHF	TGTGCCAGCCAACAGGGGTATCAGCCCCAGCATTTT
-	-	TRBV5-1	TRBJ1-1	CASSHTENTEAFF	TGCGCCAGCAGCCATACAGAGAACACTGAAGCTTTCTTT
-	TRBD1	TRBV11-2	TRBJ1-1	CASSNRGRVSEAFF	TGTGCCAGCAGCAACAGGGGGCGAGTCTCTGAAGCTTTCTTT
-	-	TRBV5-8	TRBJ1-3	CASSRGHLSGNTIYF	TGTGCCAGCAGCCGGGGACACCTCTCTGGAAACACCATATATTTT
-	-	TRBV7-8	TRBJ2-2	CASSGRVLGTGELFF	TGTGCCAGCAGCGGCAGGGTTCTTGGCACCGGGGAGCTGTTTTTT
-	-	TRBV7-3	TRBJ1-1	CASSRGTNTEAFF	TGTGCCAGCAGCCGGGGGACGAACACTGAAGCTTTCTTT
-	TRBD1	TRBV7-2	TRBJ1-1	CASSLGTGFTEAFF	TGTGCCAGCAGCTTAGGGACAGGGTTCACTGAAGCTTTCTTT
-	TRBD1	TRBV6-6	TRBJ2-1	CASRQTTTGGNEQFF	TGTGCCAGCAGGCAAACTACGACAGGGGGCAATGAGCAGTTCTTC
-	TRBD1	TRBV27	TRBJ1-1	CASSPIRASGTANTEAFF	TGTGCCAGCAGTCCTATAAGAGCCTCCGGGACAGCTAACACTGAAGCTTTCTTT
-	TRBD1	TRBV27	TRBJ2-6	CASSPTGTGGAGANVLTF	TGTGCCAGCAGTCCGACGGGGACAGGGGGCGCTGGGGCCAACGTCCTGACTTTC
-	TRBD2	TRBV14	TRBJ2-1	CASSVSGGPYNEQFF	TGTGCCAGCAGCGTTAGCGGGGGGCCCTACAATGAGCAGTTCTTC
-	TRBD1	TRBV6-5	TRBJ1-6	CASSLTGDGSPLHF	TGTGCCAGCAGCTTGACAGGGGATGGCTCACCCCTCCACTTT
few	-	TRBV7-2	TRBJ2-6	CASSHRQGRAGANVLTF	TGTGCCAGCAGCCACCGACAGGGGAGGGCTGGGGCCAACGTCCTGACTTTC